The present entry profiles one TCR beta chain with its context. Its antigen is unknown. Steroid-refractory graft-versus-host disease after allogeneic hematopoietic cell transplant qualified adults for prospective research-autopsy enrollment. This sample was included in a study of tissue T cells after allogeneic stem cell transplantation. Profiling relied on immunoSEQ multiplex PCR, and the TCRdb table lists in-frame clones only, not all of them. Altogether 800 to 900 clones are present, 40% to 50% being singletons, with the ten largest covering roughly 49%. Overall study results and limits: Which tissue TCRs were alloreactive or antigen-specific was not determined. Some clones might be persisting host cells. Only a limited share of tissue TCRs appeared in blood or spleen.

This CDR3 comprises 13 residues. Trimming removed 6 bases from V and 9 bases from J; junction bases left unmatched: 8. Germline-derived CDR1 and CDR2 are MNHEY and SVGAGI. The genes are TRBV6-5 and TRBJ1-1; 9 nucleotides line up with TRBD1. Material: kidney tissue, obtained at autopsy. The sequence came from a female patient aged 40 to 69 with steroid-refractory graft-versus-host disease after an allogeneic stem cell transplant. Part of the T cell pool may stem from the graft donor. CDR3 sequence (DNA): TGTGCCAGCAGCGTACTAGGACAGGGGAAAGCTTTCTTT. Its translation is CASSVLGQGKAFF.